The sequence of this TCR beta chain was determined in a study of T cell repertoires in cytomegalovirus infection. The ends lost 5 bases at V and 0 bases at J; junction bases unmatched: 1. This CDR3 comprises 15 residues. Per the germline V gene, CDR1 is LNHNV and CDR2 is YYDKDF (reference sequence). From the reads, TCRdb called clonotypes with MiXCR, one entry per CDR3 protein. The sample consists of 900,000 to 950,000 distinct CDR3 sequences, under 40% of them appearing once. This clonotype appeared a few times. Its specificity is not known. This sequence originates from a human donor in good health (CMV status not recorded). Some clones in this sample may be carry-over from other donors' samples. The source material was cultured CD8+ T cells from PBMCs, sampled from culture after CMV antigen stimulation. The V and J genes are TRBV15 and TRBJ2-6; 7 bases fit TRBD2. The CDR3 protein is CATSSGGSGANVLTF. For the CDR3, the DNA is TGTGCCACCAGCTCGGGGGGCTCTGGGGCCAACGTCCTGACTTTC. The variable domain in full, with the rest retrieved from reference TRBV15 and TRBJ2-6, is DAMVIQNPRYQVTQFGKPVTLSCSQTLNHNVMYWYQQKSSQAPKLLFHYYDKDFNNEADTPDNFQSRRPNTSFCFLDIRSPGLGDTAMYLCATSSGGSGANVLTFGAGSRLTVL.